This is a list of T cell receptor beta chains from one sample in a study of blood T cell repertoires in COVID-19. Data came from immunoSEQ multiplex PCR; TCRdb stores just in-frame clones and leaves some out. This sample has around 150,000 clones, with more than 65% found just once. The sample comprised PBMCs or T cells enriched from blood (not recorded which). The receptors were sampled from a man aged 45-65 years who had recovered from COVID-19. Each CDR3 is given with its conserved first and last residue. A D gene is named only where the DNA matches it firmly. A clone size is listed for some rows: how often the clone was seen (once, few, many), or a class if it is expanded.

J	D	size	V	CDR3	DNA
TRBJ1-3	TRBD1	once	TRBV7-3	CASSLGQGTAGNTIYF	TGTGCCAGCAGCCTGGGACAGGGGACCGCTGGAAACACCATATATTTT
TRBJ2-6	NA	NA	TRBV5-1	CASSLGGGGANVLTF	TGCGCCAGCAGCTTGGGGGGCGGTGGGGCCAACGTCCTGACTTTC
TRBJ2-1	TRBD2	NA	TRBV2	CASTEAGDSNEQFF	TGTGCCAGCACCGAGGCGGGAGATAGCAATGAGCAGTTCTTC
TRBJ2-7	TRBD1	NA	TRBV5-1	CASSFRTGWSEQYF	TGCGCCAGCAGCTTTAGGACAGGGTGGAGCGAGCAGTACTTC
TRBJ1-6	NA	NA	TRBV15	CATSRDRDGSPLHF	TGTGCCACCAGCAGAGACAGGGATGGTTCACCCCTCCACTTT
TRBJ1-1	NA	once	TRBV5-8	CASSLYGILVEAFF	TGTGCCAGCAGCCTTTACGGGATTCTTGTGGAAGCTTTCTTT
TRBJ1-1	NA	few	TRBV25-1	CASSDPGRYRAFF	TGTGCCAGCAGTGACCCGGGTCGATATCGAGCTTTCTTT
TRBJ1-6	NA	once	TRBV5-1	CASSLSGERKNSPLHF	TGCGCCAGCAGCTTGTCAGGGGAAAGGAAGAATTCACCCCTCCACTTT
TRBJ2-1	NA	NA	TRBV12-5	CASGLVPLGQRQVVAYNEQFF	TGTGCTAGTGGTTTGGTACCTCTGGGCCAACGACAGGTCGTAGCCTACAATGAGCAGTTCTTC
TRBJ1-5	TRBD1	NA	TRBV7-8	CASSLVVGTGVSNQPQHF	TGTGCCAGCAGCTTAGTAGTCGGGACAGGAGTTAGCAATCAGCCCCAGCATTTT
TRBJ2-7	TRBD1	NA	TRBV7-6	CASSGTGNEQYF	TGTGCCAGCAGCGGGACAGGGAACGAGCAGTACTTC
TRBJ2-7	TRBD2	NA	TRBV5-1	CASSAAGDFYDEQYF	TGCGCCAGCAGTGCGGCGGGAGATTTTTACGACGAGCAGTACTTC
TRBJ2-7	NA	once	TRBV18	CASSPPSFYEQYF	TGTGCCAGCTCACCACCGTCCTTCTACGAGCAGTACTTC
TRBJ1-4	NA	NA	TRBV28	CASTLSGNNEKLFF	TGTGCCAGCACCCTAAGCGGGAATAATGAAAAACTGTTTTTT
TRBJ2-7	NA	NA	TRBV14	CASSHNSGYEQYF	TGTGCCAGCAGCCACAACAGTGGGTACGAGCAGTACTTC
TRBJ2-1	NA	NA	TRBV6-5	CASKEQHNEQFF	TGTGCCAGCAAGGAACAGCACAATGAGCAGTTCTTC
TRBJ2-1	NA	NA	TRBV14	CASSQGVGNEQFF	TGTGCCAGCAGCCAAGGAGTTGGCAATGAGCAGTTCTTC
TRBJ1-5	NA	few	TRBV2	CASGLWDQPQHF	TGTGCCAGCGGGCTCTGGGATCAGCCCCAGCATTTT
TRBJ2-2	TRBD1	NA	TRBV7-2	CASSFGQGNTGELFF	TGTGCCAGCAGCTTCGGACAGGGGAACACCGGGGAGCTGTTTTTT
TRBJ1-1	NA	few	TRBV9	CASSVATAREAFF	TGTGCCAGCAGCGTAGCTACAGCCCGTGAAGCTTTCTTT
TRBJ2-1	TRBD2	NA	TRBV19	CASSIDHLGGQLSYNEQFF	TGTGCCAGTAGTATAGATCACTTGGGAGGGCAGCTTTCCTACAATGAGCAGTTCTTC
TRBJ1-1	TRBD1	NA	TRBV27	CASSPGGLVTEAFF	TGTGCCAGCAGTCCAGGGGGCTTGGTCACTGAAGCTTTCTTT
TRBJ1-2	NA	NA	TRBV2	CASGALYGYTF	TGTGCCAGCGGGGCACTTTATGGCTACACCTTC
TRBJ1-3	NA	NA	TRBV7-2	CASSLKPGLPGNTIYF	TGTGCCAGCAGCTTAAAGCCAGGCTTGCCCGGAAACACCATATATTTT
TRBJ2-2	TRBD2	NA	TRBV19	CASRRTSNTGELFF	TGTGCCAGTAGGAGGACTAGCAACACCGGGGAGCTGTTTTTT
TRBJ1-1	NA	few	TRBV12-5	CASGLTGGQGEAFF	TGTGCTAGTGGTTTGACGGGTGGGCAGGGCGAAGCTTTCTTT
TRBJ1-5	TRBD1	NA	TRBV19	CASRDRVGLSNQPQHF	TGTGCCAGCCGGGACAGGGTTGGCCTGAGCAATCAGCCCCAGCATTTT
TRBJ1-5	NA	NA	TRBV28	CASSWEEANQPQHF	TGTGCCAGCAGTTGGGAGGAGGCGAATCAGCCCCAGCATTTT
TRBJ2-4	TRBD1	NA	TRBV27	CASRLGGAKNIQYF	TGTGCCAGCAGACTAGGGGGCGCCAAAAACATTCAGTACTTC
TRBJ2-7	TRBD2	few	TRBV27	CATSGTSGYEQYF	TGTGCCACTTCCGGGACTAGCGGGTACGAGCAGTACTTC
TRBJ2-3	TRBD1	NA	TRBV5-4	CASSLPRQGVADTQYF	TGTGCCAGCAGCTTGCCCCGACAGGGCGTCGCAGATACGCAGTATTTT
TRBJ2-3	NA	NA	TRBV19	CASSIDGSADTQYF	TGTGCCAGTAGTATAGACGGCAGCGCAGATACGCAGTATTTT
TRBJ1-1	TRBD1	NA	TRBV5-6	CASSFPGQGGTEAFF	TGTGCCAGCAGCTTCCCGGGACAGGGGGGCACTGAAGCTTTCTTT
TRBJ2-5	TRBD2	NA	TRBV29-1	CSGGGPGLAGETQYF	TGCAGCGGGGGGGGACCGGGACTAGCGGGAGAGACCCAGTACTTC
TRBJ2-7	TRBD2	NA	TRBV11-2	CASSPGGPRRYEQYF	TGTGCCAGCAGCCCGGGGGGGCCAAGACGCTACGAGCAGTACTTC
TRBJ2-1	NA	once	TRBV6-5	CASSYVSGAKQEQFF	TGTGCCAGCAGTTACGTTAGCGGTGCCAAGCAAGAGCAGTTCTTC
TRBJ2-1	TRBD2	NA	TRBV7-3	CASSLGGLAGEAEQFF	TGTGCCAGCAGCTTAGGAGGGCTAGCGGGAGAAGCTGAGCAGTTCTTC
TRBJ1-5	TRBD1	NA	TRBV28	CASTHLTGQGASRNQPQHF	TGTGCCAGCACCCATTTGACGGGACAGGGGGCGTCTCGCAATCAGCCCCAGCATTTT
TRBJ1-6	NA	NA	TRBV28	CASSFRAGAMSYNSPLHF	TGTGCCAGCAGCTTTAGGGCGGGGGCAATGTCCTATAATTCACCCCTCCACTTT
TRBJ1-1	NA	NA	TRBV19	CASIKGRSEAFF	TGTGCCAGTATAAAGGGGCGATCAGAAGCTTTCTTT
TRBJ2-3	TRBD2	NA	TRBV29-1	CSVASGGLDTQYF	TGCAGCGTTGCTAGCGGGGGTTTAGATACGCAGTATTTT
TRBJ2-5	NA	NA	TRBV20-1	CSASYQETQYF	TGCAGTGCTAGTTATCAAGAGACCCAGTACTTC
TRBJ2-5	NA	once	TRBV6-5	CASGRNQETQYF	TGTGCCAGCGGCAGGAACCAAGAGACCCAGTACTTC
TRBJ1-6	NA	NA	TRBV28	CASSSRNSPLHF	TGTGCCAGCAGTTCGAGAAATTCACCCCTCCACTTT
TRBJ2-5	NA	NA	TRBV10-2	CASRRGQETQYF	TGCGCCAGCCGGCGGGGCCAAGAGACCCAGTACTTC
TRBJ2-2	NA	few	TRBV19	CASSSLTNTGELFF	TGTGCCAGTAGTTCACTGACAAACACCGGGGAGCTGTTTTTT
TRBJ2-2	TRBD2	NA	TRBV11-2	CASTEAGGPSGELFF	TGTGCCAGCACCGAAGCGGGAGGGCCGTCCGGGGAGCTGTTTTTT
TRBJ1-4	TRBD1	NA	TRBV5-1	CASSLLGTGGEKLFF	TGCGCCAGCAGCTTGTTGGGGACAGGGGGCGAAAAACTGTTTTTT
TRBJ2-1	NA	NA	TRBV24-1	CATSVGGPPEEQFF	TGTGCCACCAGTGTGGGGGGGCCCCCGGAGGAGCAGTTCTTC
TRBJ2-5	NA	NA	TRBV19	CASSIRSGKETQYF	TGTGCCAGTAGTATCCGCTCCGGGAAAGAGACCCAGTACTTC
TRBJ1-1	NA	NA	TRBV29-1	CSVVGSGRAFF	TGCAGCGTTGTGGGCAGCGGGCGAGCTTTCTTT
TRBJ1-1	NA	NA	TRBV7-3	CASSPGQMNTEAFF	TGTGCCAGCAGCCCAGGACAGATGAACACTGAAGCTTTCTTT
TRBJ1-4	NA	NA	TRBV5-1	CASRSGEQEKLFF	TGCGCCAGCAGATCGGGGGAGCAAGAAAAACTGTTTTTT